This TCR beta chain was identified during a study of T-cell memory formation after mild COVID-19. Study background: Most TCR clusters belonged to a single donor.

To note about this clonotype: Its antigen is unknown.

The CDR3 consists of 12 residues. Trimming took off 6 bases at V and 7 bases at J, with 10 bases between the two ends. The germline V gene encodes CDR1 GTSNPN and CDR2 SVGIG (reference sequence). TCRdb fed the 5' RACE reads into MiXCR, producing one record per CDR3 protein. The sample carries some 410,000 distinct CDR3 sequences, about a quarter recorded once. Study-level findings and limits: Day 15 to 85 contractors were CD4/CD8 balanced; later expanders leaned CD4+. Pre-infection memory carried some responding clones, suggesting that cross-reactive memory joined.

Material for sequencing was PBMCs or a T cell subset sorted from them (not recorded which). V is TRBV30 and J is TRBJ1-6; D is unresolved. This TCR came from an adult woman who had mild COVID-19 (a few samples of this study predate the infection). Cell type and time point are not known. The CDR3 spells CACDNKNSPLHF. The CDR3 DNA sequence: TGTGCCTGCGACAATAAGAATTCACCCCTCCACTTT.